This record covers a single T cell receptor beta chain. Its recognized antigen is unknown. An end of the junction does not agree with germline; a read error may underlie this. This sample is drawn from a study of a mutant IDH1 vaccine in newly diagnosed glioma (dated by TCRdb to the early 2020s). Study-wide context: Vaccination began 4-6 weeks after radiotherapy alone, or alongside temozolomide cycles in the chemotherapy-containing groups. The approximately 30 treated patients were roughly 62% male and about 38% female, with a mean age of about 38 years. Visit V12 was the week-35 safety follow-up and visit V13 was the week-47 end of study. Before enrollment, most patients had been given radiochemotherapy with temozolomide as standard therapy, while the rest had received either radiotherapy alone or temozolomide alone. Longitudinal TCRB deep sequencing was performed for fewer than 30 treated patients wherever samples were available for exploratory analyses. Peripheral blood was collected at six visits: V03 (baseline), V05, V07, V10, V12 and V13.

The label giving this sample's time point can be read as: week 47, end of study. Each vaccine dose was 300 ug of a 20-mer mutant IDH1 peptide in Montanide, given subcutaneously with topical imiquimod. Across visits V03 through V10, patients got a total of eight vaccinations, given in weeks 1, 3, 5, 7, 11, 15, 19 and 23. Newly diagnosed WHO grade 3 or 4 IDH1-mutant astrocytomas showing loss of nuclear ATRX were present in the donors. The samples were drawn from NOA16, a multicentre, single-arm, open-label phase I trial in Germany that tested a mutant IDH1 peptide vaccine in humans for the first time. Genomic DNA for TCRB sequencing was isolated from EDTA blood with the DNeasy Blood and Tissue Kit. Points the paper makes about the study in general: Pseudoprogression appeared unrelated to alterations in the top peripheral T cell clonotypes detected by TCRB sequencing. It was noted by the authors that analyses of patient blood samples could not be reproduced owing to sample limitations. Vaccine-induced immune responses across multiple MHC alleles were detected in roughly 94% of patients. Selection of PBMC samples for TCRB deep sequencing was based on availability.

The CDR3, from cysteine to phenylalanine, totals 13 residues. Only CDR3 DNA remains: 39 bases, in frame from the first base. CDR1 MNHNS and CDR2 SASEGT are derived from the germline V gene. The library came from the immunoSEQ multiplex PCR assay. Rearranged TCR beta chain sequences were amplified with the hsTCRB Kit following the manufacturer's protocol. An Illumina MiSeq was used to sequence the TCRB libraries. As for the authors' bioinformatics: The kit vendor's proprietary platform handled demultiplexing, trimming and gene mapping. TCRdb holds this immuneACCESS table with in-frame rearrangements only. Some clones are missing; in checked studies, unresolved V genes explain under half, and the rest has no known cause. The D gene and trimming were derived from the DNA, and the V and J assignments and clone size from that table. The sample table records some 56,000 clones; around three quarters of these occur just once. Roughly 5.6% of the sample goes to the ten largest clones.

This specimen was PBMCs, taken from a glioma patient whose treatment included an IDH1 peptide vaccine. The TCR was taken from a man aged 45-60 years with glioma. This chain is built from TRBV6-1 and TRBJ1-5, with the D gene not clear enough to name. The DNA reads as follows: TGTGCCAGCAGGGAAGATCAGTTTCAGCCCCAGCATTTT. It translates as CASREDQFQPQHF.